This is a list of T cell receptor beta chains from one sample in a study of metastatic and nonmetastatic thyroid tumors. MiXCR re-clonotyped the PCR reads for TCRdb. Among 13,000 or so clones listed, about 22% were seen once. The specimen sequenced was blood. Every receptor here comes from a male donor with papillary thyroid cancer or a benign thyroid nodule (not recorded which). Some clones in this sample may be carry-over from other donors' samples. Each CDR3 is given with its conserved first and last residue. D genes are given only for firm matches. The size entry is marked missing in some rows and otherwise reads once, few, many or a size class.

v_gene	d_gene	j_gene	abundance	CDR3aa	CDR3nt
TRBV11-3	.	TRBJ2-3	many	CASSLAYPGEDTQYF	TGTGCCAGCAGCTTAGCCTACCCGGGGGAAGATACGCAGTATTTT
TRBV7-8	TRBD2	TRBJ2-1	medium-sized	CASSPGGGSYNEQFF	TGTGCCAGCAGCCCCGGCGGGGGCTCCTACAATGAGCAGTTCTTC
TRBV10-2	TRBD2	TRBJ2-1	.	CASSEGGGGTYNEQFF	TGCGCCAGCAGTGAGGGAGGCGGGGGGACATACAATGAGCAGTTCTTC
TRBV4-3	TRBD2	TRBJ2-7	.	CASSQSGLAGVEQYF	TGCGCCAGCAGCCAATCGGGACTAGCGGGAGTCGAGCAGTACTTC
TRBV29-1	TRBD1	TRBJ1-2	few	CSVLTGDYGYTF	TGCAGCGTACTAACAGGGGACTATGGCTACACCTTC
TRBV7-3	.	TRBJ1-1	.	CASSLTGDGLNTEAFF	TGTGCCAGCAGCCTGACGGGGGATGGCTTGAACACTGAAGCTTTCTTT
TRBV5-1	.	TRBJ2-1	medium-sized	CASSPGQVPYNEQFF	TGCGCCAGCAGCCCCGGGCAGGTCCCCTACAATGAGCAGTTCTTC
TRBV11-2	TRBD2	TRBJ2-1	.	CASSLEWSKREDSHNEQFF	TGTGCCAGCAGCTTAGAATGGAGCAAGCGGGAGGATTCCCACAATGAGCAGTTCTTC
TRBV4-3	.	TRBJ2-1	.	CASSLDGPAYNEQFF	TGCGCCAGCAGCCTCGACGGACCAGCCTACAATGAGCAGTTCTTC
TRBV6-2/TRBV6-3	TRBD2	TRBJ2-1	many	CASSQPGAGGPNEQFF	TGTGCCAGCAGTCAACCTGGGGCGGGAGGGCCTAATGAGCAGTTCTTC
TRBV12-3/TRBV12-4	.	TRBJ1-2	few	CASSFSRAGYTF	TGTGCCAGCAGTTTTAGTAGGGCAGGCTACACCTTC
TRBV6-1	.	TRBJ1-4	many	CASSRDGGSNEKLFF	TGTGCCAGCAGTCGTGACGGAGGCTCTAATGAAAAACTGTTTTTT
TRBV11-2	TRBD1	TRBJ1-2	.	CASSGQGANGYTF	TGTGCCAGCAGTGGACAGGGGGCTAATGGCTACACCTTC
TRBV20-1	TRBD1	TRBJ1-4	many	CSAIPGTANNEKLFF	TGCAGTGCTATCCCCGGGACAGCTAATAATGAAAAACTGTTTTTT
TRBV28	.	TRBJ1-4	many	CASLGGSNEKLFF	TGTGCCAGCCTGGGGGGGTCTAATGAAAAACTGTTTTTT
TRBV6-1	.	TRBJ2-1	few	CASTEGPAPQNEQFF	TGTGCCAGCACCGAGGGGCCAGCGCCCCAGAATGAGCAGTTCTTC
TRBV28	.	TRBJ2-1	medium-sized	CASSFPGHPNEQFF	TGTGCCAGCAGTTTCCCTGGACACCCCAATGAGCAGTTCTTC
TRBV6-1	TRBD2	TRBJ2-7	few	CASSQGLAGGLTYEQYF	TGTGCCAGCAGTCAGGGACTAGCGGGAGGCCTAACCTACGAGCAGTACTTC
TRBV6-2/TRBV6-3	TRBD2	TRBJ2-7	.	CASSAIAGSSYEQYF	TGTGCCAGCAGTGCAATAGCGGGGAGCTCCTACGAGCAGTACTTC
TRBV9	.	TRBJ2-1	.	CASSAGAAWANEQFF	TGTGCCAGCAGTGCAGGGGCCGCCTGGGCCAATGAGCAGTTCTTC
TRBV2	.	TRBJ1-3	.	CAGTSGNTIYF	TGTGCCGGGACTTCGGGAAACACCATATATTTT
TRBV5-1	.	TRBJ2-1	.	CASSAQVSSYNEQFF	TGCGCCAGCAGCGCACAGGTTAGCTCCTACAATGAGCAGTTCTTC